These T cell receptor beta chains were read from a single sample in a study of T cells in Graves' hyperthyroidism and ophthalmopathy. MiXCR, applied by TCRdb to the multiplex PCR reads, yields one record per CDR3 protein. Found here are hundreds of thousands of distinct CDR3 sequences, 46% of them singletons; the top ten hold roughly 8.2%. The sample comprised peripheral blood or thyroid tissue (not recorded which). Receptors were obtained from a woman under 30 with Graves' hyperthyroidism. Both conserved end residues are trimmed from each CDR3.

v_gene: TRBV24-1; CDR3aa: ATSDSSGGPGNTIY
v_gene: TRBV10-3; CDR3aa: ASRVRDRSYGYT
v_gene: TRBV5-5; CDR3aa: ASTLSWEGDYYGYT
v_gene: TRBV5-8; CDR3aa: ASSHTEYGYT
v_gene: TRBV19; CDR3aa: ASSPGPVEQY
v_gene: TRBV7-2; CDR3aa: ASSLKMLSNEKLF
v_gene: TRBV25-1; CDR3aa: ASSDFTGAARETQY
v_gene: TRBV10-3; CDR3aa: AISPFLRGRFEAF
v_gene: TRBV20-1; CDR3aa: SARDRYQLNTEAF
v_gene: TRBV7-9; CDR3aa: ASSRQGNIEKLF
v_gene: TRBV7-9; CDR3aa: ASSQGQAGNTIY
v_gene: TRBV6-5; CDR3aa: ASGWTASYEQY
v_gene: TRBV10-3; CDR3aa: AISGTGAYFEAF
v_gene: TRBV25-1; CDR3aa: ASSSWDRGPEQY
v_gene: TRBV7-9; CDR3aa: ASSLATGQGGETQY
v_gene: TRBV2; CDR3aa: ASSPGQGNEKLF
v_gene: TRBV11-2; CDR3aa: ASSHESSYNSPLH